This TCR beta chain is drawn from a study of Graves' ophthalmopathy and Graves' hyperthyroidism. This clonotype is a singleton in its sample. Sequence at one end of the junction differs from germline and may be a read error. Ophthalmopathy-affected donors exhibited moderate-to-severe activity, CAS ≥3, NOSPECS ≥4, and duration under 3 months. The authors amplified TCR beta CDR3 regions from RNA transcripts. HTBI primers served in a first-round RT-PCR, which a second-round multiplex PCR followed. From the multiplex PCR reads, TCRdb called clonotypes with MiXCR, one entry per CDR3 protein. The table includes 500,000 to 800,000 distinct CDR3 sequences, under 50% detected once. Germline V gene sequence: CDR1 SGHDN, CDR2 FVKESK. The CDR3 has 13 amino acids.

The receptor's source is an adult man with Graves' ophthalmopathy. Sequenced: peripheral blood. The gene calls are TRBV14 and TRBJ2-6, with a possible D match to TRBD1 (6 bases). CDR3 coding DNA: TGTGCCAGCAGCCAAGTACAGGGCAGCACTGAAGCTTTC. This translates into CASSQVQGSTEAF.